Listed below are T cell receptor beta chains from one sample, sequenced in a study of blood T cell repertoires in COVID-19. Sequencing was performed with immunoSEQ multiplex PCR; in TCRdb, only in-frame clones are kept and a portion is missing. The table has about 160,000 clones, approximately 90% seen once. Sequenced input: peripheral blood. These receptors were taken from a man under 40 with COVID-19, enrolled during active disease. Both conserved end residues are part of each CDR3. D genes are given only for firm matches. For some rows the clone size is stated as once, few or many, or as a class when expanded; others skip it.

v_call: TRBV7-2
j_call: TRBJ1-2
clone_size: .
d_call: .
cdr3_aa: CASSWGRFYGYTF
cdr3_nt: TGTGCCAGCAGCTGGGGGAGGTTCTATGGCTACACCTTC

v_call: TRBV18
j_call: TRBJ2-7
clone_size: .
d_call: TRBD1
cdr3_aa: CASSPRDRDEQYF
cdr3_nt: TGTGCCAGCTCACCACGGGACAGGGACGAGCAGTACTTC

v_call: TRBV27
j_call: TRBJ1-3
clone_size: .
d_call: .
cdr3_aa: CASSPLVGNTIYF
cdr3_nt: TGTGCCAGCAGTCCACTAGTAGGAAACACCATATATTTT

v_call: TRBV28
j_call: TRBJ1-2
clone_size: .
d_call: .
cdr3_aa: CASSLSFPGQLNYGYTF
cdr3_nt: TGTGCCAGCAGTTTATCGTTCCCCGGACAACTAAACTATGGCTACACCTTC

v_call: TRBV27
j_call: TRBJ1-2
clone_size: .
d_call: .
cdr3_aa: CASSLSPTASTYGYTF
cdr3_nt: TGTGCCAGCAGTTTAAGCCCGACAGCATCGACGTATGGCTACACCTTC

v_call: TRBV7-5
j_call: TRBJ1-5
clone_size: .
d_call: .
cdr3_aa: CARSSDVTGISNQPQHF
cdr3_nt: TGTGCCAGAAGCTCGGACGTGACAGGGATCAGCAATCAGCCCCAGCATTTT

v_call: TRBV25-1
j_call: TRBJ2-5
clone_size: once
d_call: .
cdr3_aa: CASSGLVETQYF
cdr3_nt: TGTGCCAGCAGTGGATTAGTGGAGACCCAGTACTTC

v_call: TRBV5-1
j_call: TRBJ2-3
clone_size: .
d_call: .
cdr3_aa: CASSSGLPNTQYF
cdr3_nt: TGCGCCAGCAGCTCGGGACTCCCCAATACGCAGTATTTT

v_call: TRBV4-1
j_call: TRBJ2-1
clone_size: .
d_call: TRBD2
cdr3_aa: CASSHLLAGGPVNEQFF
cdr3_nt: TGCGCCAGCAGCCACTTACTAGCGGGGGGGCCGGTCAATGAGCAGTTCTTC

v_call: TRBV6-1
j_call: TRBJ1-6
clone_size: .
d_call: .
cdr3_aa: CASSEAGANSPLHF
cdr3_nt: TGTGCCAGCAGTGAAGCGGGAGCTAATTCACCCCTCCACTTT

v_call: TRBV6-2/TRBV6-3
j_call: TRBJ2-2
clone_size: .
d_call: .
cdr3_aa: CASSWRAESGELFF
cdr3_nt: TGTGCCAGCAGTTGGAGGGCGGAATCCGGGGAGCTGTTTTTT

v_call: TRBV19
j_call: TRBJ2-1
clone_size: once
d_call: TRBD2
cdr3_aa: CASSIFLAVPSYNEQFF
cdr3_nt: TGTGCCAGTAGTATATTCCTAGCGGTTCCTTCCTACAATGAGCAGTTCTTC

v_call: TRBV3-1/TRBV3-2
j_call: TRBJ2-7
clone_size: .
d_call: TRBD2
cdr3_aa: CASSQEPGLLPYEQYF
cdr3_nt: TGTGCCAGCAGCCAAGAGCCGGGACTATTACCCTACGAGCAGTACTTC

v_call: TRBV15
j_call: TRBJ2-3
clone_size: .
d_call: TRBD2
cdr3_aa: CATSREGAGGRGIAQYF
cdr3_nt: TGTGCCACCAGCAGAGAGGGAGCGGGAGGGAGGGGAATTGCGCAGTATTTT

v_call: TRBV3-1/TRBV3-2
j_call: TRBJ1-5
clone_size: .
d_call: .
cdr3_aa: CASSQGGGYSNQPQHF
cdr3_nt: TGTGCCAGCAGCCAAGGGGGGGGATATAGCAATCAGCCCCAGCATTTT

v_call: TRBV12-5
j_call: TRBJ2-2
clone_size: .
d_call: TRBD2
cdr3_aa: CASGTVLAVNTGELFF
cdr3_nt: TGTGCTAGTGGAACCGTCCTAGCGGTAAACACCGGGGAGCTGTTTTTT

v_call: TRBV28
j_call: TRBJ1-5
clone_size: .
d_call: .
cdr3_aa: CASSLGADQPQHF
cdr3_nt: TGTGCCAGCAGCCTAGGGGCAGATCAGCCCCAGCATTTT

v_call: TRBV28
j_call: TRBJ2-1
clone_size: .
d_call: TRBD2
cdr3_aa: CASSLGLAGGWKQFF
cdr3_nt: TGTGCCAGCAGTCTAGGACTAGCGGGAGGCTGGAAGCAGTTCTTC

v_call: TRBV5-6
j_call: TRBJ2-1
clone_size: .
d_call: .
cdr3_aa: CASSLNGGPYNEQFF
cdr3_nt: TGTGCCAGCAGCTTGAACGGGGGACCCTACAATGAGCAGTTCTTC

v_call: TRBV28
j_call: TRBJ1-5
clone_size: once
d_call: TRBD1
cdr3_aa: CASSSPGGGQPQHF
cdr3_nt: TGTGCCAGCAGTTCCCCAGGGGGCGGTCAGCCCCAGCATTTT

v_call: TRBV18
j_call: TRBJ2-2
clone_size: .
d_call: TRBD1
cdr3_aa: CASSPDRVDTGELFF
cdr3_nt: TGTGCCAGCTCACCGGACAGGGTGGACACCGGGGAGCTGTTTTTT

v_call: TRBV6-5
j_call: TRBJ2-3
clone_size: .
d_call: TRBD1
cdr3_aa: CASSRDREAQYF
cdr3_nt: TGTGCCAGCAGCCGGGACAGGGAAGCGCAGTATTTT

v_call: TRBV5-1
j_call: TRBJ1-1
clone_size: .
d_call: .
cdr3_aa: CASSPAGQGENTEAFF
cdr3_nt: TGCGCCAGCAGCCCGGCAGGACAAGGTGAGAACACTGAAGCTTTCTTT

v_call: TRBV4-3
j_call: TRBJ1-3
clone_size: .
d_call: .
cdr3_aa: CASSQDRGAGDTIYF
cdr3_nt: TGCGCCAGCAGCCAAGATCGGGGGGCGGGGGACACCATATATTTT

v_call: TRBV11-2
j_call: TRBJ2-7
clone_size: .
d_call: .
cdr3_aa: CASSPRGGPATYEQYF
cdr3_nt: TGTGCCAGCAGCCCGCGAGGAGGGCCAGCTACCTACGAGCAGTACTTC